What follows are 26 T cell receptor beta chains derived from one specimen sequenced in a study of T cell responses to AZD1222 COVID-19 vaccine. TCRdb keeps only in-frame clones here, not all; method: immunoSEQ multiplex PCR. The sample records approximately 130,000 clones, around 85% being singletons. The sample here was peripheral blood, taken 28 days after the second dose of the MenACWY control vaccine. The receptors shown here come from an adult who received the MenACWY meningococcal vaccine as a control.

The chain carries TRBV19 and TRBJ2-3; D gene uncertain. Trimming removed 5 bases from V and 3 bases from J, with 9 bases in between. The CDR3 is 13 amino acids. Per germline, CDR1 LNHDA and CDR2 SQIVND (reference sequence). The CDR3 is CASSDTRTDTQYF. CDR3 DNA: TGTGCCAGTAGTGACACACGGACAGATACGCAGTATTTT. Drawing the rest from reference TRBV19 and TRBJ2-3, the complete variable domain is DGGITQSPKYLFRKEGQNVTLSCEQNLNHDAMYWYRQDPGQGLRLIYYSQIVNDFQKGDIAEGYSVSREKKESFPLTVTSAQKNPTAFYLCASSDTRTDTQYFGPGTRLTVL.

The rearrangement joins TRBV28 to TRBJ2-1; no definite D call. The CDR3 runs 14 residues. V was cut by 7 bases and J by 7 bases, with 17 bases left in between. Germline CDR1 and CDR2: MDHEN and SYDVKM. CDR3 loop: CASIKGWQRNEQFF. The CDR3 nucleotides are TGTGCCAGCATTAAAGGGTGGCAGAGGAATGAGCAGTTCTTC.

The V and J genes are TRBV29-1 and TRBJ2-4, with TRBD1 identical over 8 bases. Germline CDR1 SQVTM, CDR2 ANQGSEA. This CDR3 contains 12 residues. Trimming removed 6 bases from V and 12 bases from J; junction bases left unmatched: 10. The CDR3: CSVGGRQGYQYF. DNA of the CDR3: TGCAGCGTGGGCGGTCGACAGGGGTATCAGTACTTC.

In this sample, this clone turned up once. The genes are TRBV7-2 and TRBJ1-2; D gene uncertain. V was shortened by 3 bases and J by 7 bases, with 9 bases between the two germline ends. This CDR3 has 12 amino acids. Germline values: CDR1 SGHTA, CDR2 FQGNSA. The CDR3 spells CASSFSDRGYTF. The CDR3, as DNA: TGTGCCAGCAGCTTCAGTGATCGTGGCTACACCTTC.

The rearrangement uses TRBV6-5 and TRBJ1-1, with a weak D call TRBD1 (6 bases). The V end lost 6 bases, the J end lost 8 bases, and 13 bases lay between the germline ends. Germline CDR1 MNHEY, CDR2 SVGAGI. The CDR3 consists of 12 residues. CDR3 sequence reads: CASSHRDAEAFF. DNA for the CDR3: TGTGCCAGCAGCCACAGGGACGCGGAAGCTTTCTTT.

The CDR3, as DNA: TGTGCCAGCTCACCGGTTAAAGGAGACCTTAATGAAAAACTGTTTTTT. Residues: CASSPVKGDLNEKLFF. The V call is TRBV18, the J call TRBJ1-4; D ambiguous. Deletions cut 3 bases from V and 4 bases from J, with 15 bases between. The CDR3 runs to 16 residues. Germline V gene sequence: CDR1 KGHSH, CDR2 LQKENI. The entire variable domain, with the rest obtained from reference TRBV18 and TRBJ1-4, is as follows: NAGVMQNPRHLVRRRGQEARLRCSPMKGHSHVYWYRQLPEEGLKFMVYLQKENIIDESGMPKERFSAEFPKEGPSILRIQQVVRGDSAAYFCASSPVKGDLNEKLFFGSGTQLSVL.

This clone was seen only once. Here the CDR3 DNA reads TGCGCCAGCAGCTTGTTGGGGGGCGGGACTGAAGCTTTCTTT. This gives the protein CASSLLGGGTEAFF. The gene calls are TRBV5-1 and TRBJ1-1, with D perhaps matching TRBD1 (6 bases). Germline loops: CDR1 SGHRS, CDR2 YFSETQ. There are 14 residues in the CDR3. Between the trimmed V and J ends, which lost 1 base and 5 bases, there was a span of 12 bases.

CDR3: CASSPGASPNTGELFF. In DNA, the CDR3 is TGTGCCAGCAGCCCTGGCGCTTCACCGAACACCGGGGAGCTGTTTTTT. The chain has TRBV6-2 or TRBV6-3 and TRBJ2-2; the D is unclear. The CDR3 contains 16 residues. The germline V and J ends were trimmed by 6 bases and 0 bases, with 14 bases remaining between them. Per the germline V gene, CDR1 is MNHEY and CDR2 is SVGEGT.

This rearrangement joins TRBV25-1 to TRBJ1-4; a weak D match, TRBD1 (5 bases). Deletions cut 4 bases from V and 0 bases from J, with 18 bases between. The CDR3 loop spans 18 amino acids. CDR1 MGHDK and CDR2 SYGVNS come from the germline V gene. The CDR3 sequence: CASSAPLGRGATNEKLFF. The DNA of the CDR3 is TGTGCCAGCAGTGCCCCCCTGGGAAGGGGCGCAACTAATGAAAAACTGTTTTTT.

J is TRBJ1-2 and V is TRBV28; TRBD1 matches 7 bases. The V gene's germline CDR1 is MDHEN and CDR2 SYDVKM. The CDR3 loop spans 14 amino acids. The J segment lost 10 bases and the V segment lost 6 bases, leaving 14 bases of the junction unmatched. The CDR3 spells CASSFDGDSIFYTF. The DNA for the CDR3 is TGTGCCAGCAGCTTCGACGGGGACAGCATCTTCTACACCTTC.

The rearrangement links TRBV24-1 to TRBJ1-1; D uncertain. Trimming left V 8 bases short and J 4 bases short, with 13 bases between. Germline V gene lookup returns CDR1 KGHDR and CDR2 SFDVKD. The CDR3 sequence is 13 residues long. This CDR3 is CATTLGEGTEAFF. The CDR3 DNA reads TGTGCCACCACCCTCGGGGAAGGCACTGAAGCTTTCTTT.

The chain carries TRBV6-5 and TRBJ1-2; 7 bases match TRBD1. The CDR3 is made up of 12 amino acids. Germline values: CDR1 MNHEY, CDR2 SVGAGI. V dropped 4 bases and J dropped 10; count of bases not matched to a gene: 6. DNA for the CDR3: TGTGCCAGCAGTTCCCACAGGGGCGACTACACCTTC. Amino acid sequence: CASSSHRGDYTF.

The rearrangement uses TRBV19 and TRBJ1-1, with 8 bases matching TRBD1. V lost 1 base and J lost 7; bases outside the gene matches: 5. The CDR3 has 14 amino acids. Germline CDR1 and CDR2: LNHDA and SQIVND (reference sequence). CDR3: CASSIAGQDFEAFF. The DNA of the CDR3 is TGTGCCAGTAGTATAGCGGGACAGGACTTTGAAGCTTTCTTT.

The rearrangement links TRBV30 to TRBJ1-5; no reliable D call. CDR3 length: 14 residues. Germline V lookup: CDR1 GTSNPN, CDR2 SVGIG (reference sequence). With 0 bases removed from V and 9 bases from J, the gap between germline ends came to 15 bases. CDR3: CAWSVGHGGGPQHF. In DNA, the CDR3 is TGTGCCTGGAGTGTCGGGCACGGCGGAGGGCCCCAGCATTTT.

This clone was counted only a few times. V gene TRBV24-1 combines with J gene TRBJ1-4, with 8 bases fitting TRBD1. In germline, CDR1 is KGHDR, CDR2 SFDVKD. V dropped 3 bases and J dropped 3; count of bases not matched to a gene: 5. The CDR3 is 16 amino acids. Written as DNA, the CDR3 is TGTGCCACCAGTGATCCGACGACAGGGGCTAATGAAAAACTGTTTTTT. Its protein product is CATSDPTTGANEKLFF.

The chain recombines TRBV7-3 with TRBJ1-1, with TRBD1 as a possible D gene (5 bases). Trimming took 5 bases from V and 2 from J, leaving 12 bases between them. The germline V gene encodes CDR1 SGHTA and CDR2 FQGTGA. The CDR3 totals 14 residues. CDR3 protein: CASSKGRPNTEAFF. The DNA of the CDR3 is TGTGCCAGCAGCAAGGGGAGACCTAACACTGAAGCTTTCTTT.

The V and J genes are TRBV6-1 and TRBJ1-2, with D tentatively TRBD1 (6 bases). CDR3 length: 13 amino acids. Between the trimmed V and J ends, which lost 3 bases and 7 bases, there was a span of 12 bases. In germline, CDR1 is MNHNS, CDR2 SASEGT. The CDR3 DNA sequence: TGTGCCAGCAGTGACAGGGGAGCGCGTGGCTACACCTTC. This sequence encodes CASSDRGARGYTF.

The chain is built from TRBV27 and TRBJ2-4; 9 bases match TRBD1. The V gene end was trimmed by 6 bases and the J gene end by 0 bases; junction bases not matched to a gene: 6. From germline, CDR1 is MNHEY and CDR2 SMNVEV (reference sequence). The CDR3 runs to 16 residues. CDR3 nucleotides: TGTGCCAGCAGCCCCGGGACAGGGCTAGCCAAAAACATTCAGTACTTC. Amino acid sequence: CASSPGTGLAKNIQYF.

The chain links TRBV5-1 to TRBJ1-5, with D perhaps TRBD1 (6 bases). V lost 0 bases and J lost 3, with 13 bases in between. The germline gives CDR1 SGHRS, CDR2 YFSETQ. This CDR3 has 16 amino acids. This chain's CDR3 is CASSLGLGGPNQPQHF. CDR3 coding DNA: TGCGCCAGCAGCTTGGGGCTCGGGGGGCCCAATCAGCCCCAGCATTTT.

The chain employs TRBV7-6 and TRBJ1-3; 8 bases align to TRBD1. Germline CDR1 is SGHVS and CDR2 is FNYEAQ. The CDR3 runs 15 residues. V shed 5 bases and J 2 bases; nucleotides not matched to a gene: 5. The CDR3: CASSPVTGAGNTIYF. In DNA, the CDR3 is TGTGCCAGCAGCCCTGTGACAGGGGCTGGAAACACCATATATTTT.

The table lists this clone with a few counts. One junction end disagrees with the germline gene, perhaps due to a read error. The chain employs TRBV2 and TRBJ1-2, with D perhaps matching TRBD1 (6 bases). In germline, CDR1 is SNHLY, CDR2 FYNNEI. This CDR3 comprises 13 residues. CDR3 bases: TGTGCCAGCAGTCCCGGTGGACAGAGGATCCCGGTCTTC. Translation gives CASSPGGQRIPVF. Based on the CDR3 plus reference TRBV2 and TRBJ1-2, the full variable domain is EPEVTQTPSHQVTQMGQEVILRCVPISNHLYFYWYRQILGQKVEFLVSFYNNEISEKSEIFDDQFSVERPDGSNFTLKIRSTKLEDSAMYFCASSPGGQRIPVFGSGTRLTVV.

This sequence joins TRBV6-5 and TRBJ1-1; 11 positions match TRBD1. Germline CDR1 and CDR2: MNHEY and SVGAGI. V gave up 10 bases and J gave up 8 bases; unmatched junction bases: 9. There are 13 residues in the CDR3. The CDR3 region is CANTPDRGREAFF. The CDR3 DNA is TGTGCCAACACACCGGACAGGGGGCGCGAAGCTTTCTTT.

The chain carries TRBV6-2 or TRBV6-3 and TRBJ2-2; possibly TRBD2 for D (5 bases). The V and J ends lost 2 bases and 8 bases respectively, with 12 bases between them. The germline gives CDR1 MNHEY, CDR2 SVGEGT. This CDR3 contains 14 residues. The CDR3 reads CASSYEDSSGELFF. As DNA, the CDR3 is TGTGCCAGCAGTTACGAGGACTCTTCAGGGGAGCTGTTTTTT.

This chain links TRBV18 with TRBJ2-3, with TRBD2 matching 12 bases. J gave up 6 bases and V 3 bases, and 7 bases lay outside the gene matches. Germline loops: CDR1 KGHSH, CDR2 LQKENI. The CDR3 totals 16 residues. The CDR3 is CASSPGLAGSMDTQYF. The CDR3 bases are TGTGCCAGCTCACCCGGACTAGCGGGGAGTATGGATACGCAGTATTTT.

The V call is TRBV10-1, the J call TRBJ1-2; D unclear. Germline-derived CDR1 and CDR2 are WNHNN and SYGVQD (reference sequence). CDR3 length: 13 residues. V dropped 2 bases and J dropped 4 bases, with 8 bases sitting between them. The CDR3 here is CASSEDAVYGYTF. CDR3 nucleotide sequence: TGCGCCAGCAGTGAGGACGCGGTCTATGGCTACACCTTC.

The chain has TRBV7-6 and TRBJ2-7, with no clear D. Deletions cut 0 bases from V and 1 base from J, with 4 bases between. Per the germline V gene, CDR1 is SGHVS and CDR2 is FNYEAQ. The CDR3 runs to 13 residues. CDR3 DNA sequence: TGTGCCAGCAGCTTAGCGGGGTCCTACGAGCAGTACGTC. Its protein product is CASSLAGSYEQYV.